The 13 T cell receptor beta chains below all came from one sample that was sequenced in a study of STAT3 mutations in large granular lymphocyte leukemia. Notes on the study in general: Every T-cell large granular lymphocyte leukemia patient had at least one immunodominant TCR beta clonotype.

Sequencing used immunoSEQ multiplex PCR; TCRdb keeps in-frame clones, though not all of them. The sample yields some 15,000 clones, over 70% seen once. Antigen specificity for these receptors is unknown. The sequenced material came from peripheral blood mononuclear cells. These TCRs come from a man aged 55 to 70 with T-cell large granular lymphocyte leukemia. Some clones in this sample may be carry-over from other donors' samples.

The chain links TRBV30 to TRBJ1-5, with D unclear. Deletions cut 6 bases from V and 0 bases from J, with 12 bases between. Germline V gives CDR1 GTSNPN, CDR2 SVGIG (reference sequence). This CDR3 contains 14 residues. This chain's CDR3 is CACGLGLSNQPQHF. The CDR3, as DNA: TGTGCCTGTGGTCTGGGCCTTAGCAATCAGCCCCAGCATTTT.

DNA of the CDR3: TGTGCCTGGAGTTCGTGGGGGGTCGCCTACGAGCAGTACTTC. Translation gives CAWSSWGVAYEQYF. This chain connects TRBV30 to TRBJ2-7, with D perhaps matching TRBD2 (6 bases). Trimming removed 2 bases from V and 2 bases from J, with 13 bases in between. This CDR3 is 14 amino acids long. The germline V gene has CDR1 GTSNPN and CDR2 SVGIG (reference sequence).

The chain carries TRBV29-1 and TRBJ2-2, with 9 positions matching TRBD2. CDR1 SQVTM and CDR2 ANQGSEA come from the germline V gene. This CDR3 contains 14 residues. With 4 bases clipped from V and 6 bases from J, the junction kept 6 bases outside the gene matches. The CDR3: CSVGASGVAGELFF. The CDR3 nucleotides read TGCAGCGTTGGAGCTAGCGGGGTGGCCGGGGAGCTGTTTTTT.

CDR3: CASSSTSGGTYEQYF. CDR3 nucleotides: TGTGCCAGCAGCTCGACTAGCGGGGGAACCTACGAGCAGTACTTC. The genes are TRBV7-8 and TRBJ2-7; 12 bases align to TRBD2. This CDR3 spans 15 amino acids. Germline CDR1 reads SGHVS; CDR2 reads FQNEAQ. The V and J ends lost 4 bases and 2 bases, in that order; junction bases with no gene match: 3.

J is TRBJ2-5 and V is TRBV14, with 9 bases identical to TRBD1. J lost 3 bases, V lost 4 bases, and 6 bases had no gene match. CDR1 SGHDN and CDR2 FVKESK come from the germline V gene. The CDR3 length is 15 residues. The CDR3: CASSPLTGGEETQYF. Here the CDR3 DNA reads TGTGCCAGCAGCCCCCTTACAGGGGGCGAAGAGACCCAGTACTTC.

The CDR3 spells CASSPGTHQETQYF. The CDR3 nucleotides read TGTGCCAGCAGTCCAGGGACACACCAAGAGACCCAGTACTTC. V is TRBV27 and J is TRBJ2-5, with D perhaps TRBD1 (6 bases). V shed 5 bases and J shed 0 bases, with 10 bases lying between them. CDR3 length: 14 residues. Germline CDR1 MNHEY, CDR2 SMNVEV (reference sequence).

CDR3 DNA: TGTGCCAGCAGCCCTGGACTGAACACCGGGGAGCTGTTTTTT. This sequence encodes CASSPGLNTGELFF. V and J are TRBV7-9 and TRBJ2-2; tentatively, D is TRBD2 (5 bases). The ends were cut back, 5 bases at V and 1 base at J, with 8 bases in the middle. Germline loops: CDR1 SEHNR, CDR2 FQNEAQ (reference sequence). This CDR3 is 14 amino acids long. The full variable domain, its missing parts supplied by reference TRBV7-9 and TRBJ2-2, is DTGVSQNPRHKITKRGQNVTFRCDPISEHNRLYWYRQTLGQGPEFLTYFQNEAQLEKSRLLSDRFSAERPKGSFSTLEIQRTEQGDSAMYLCASSPGLNTGELFFGEGSRLTVL.

The chain employs TRBV30 and TRBJ2-4; D possibly corresponds to TRBD2 (6 bases). CDR3 length: 13 amino acids. Germline CDR1 and CDR2: GTSNPN and SVGIG (reference sequence). V was pared by 7 bases and J by 0 bases, with 10 bases between. The DNA of the CDR3 is TGTGCCTTGGAGGGAGAAGCCAAAAACATTCAGTACTTC. It encodes CALEGEAKNIQYF. The full variable domain, rest sourced from reference TRBV30 and TRBJ2-4, is SQTIHQWPATLVQPVGSPLSLECTVEGTSNPNLYWYRQAAGRGLQLLFYSVGIGQISSEVPQNLSASRPQDRQFILSSKKLLLSDSGFYLCALEGEAKNIQYFGAGTRLSVL.

The sample holds one count of this clone. The CDR3 DNA reads as TGTGCTAGTGGCCATACCAGGTTAAACACTGAAGCTTTCTTT. It specifies CASGHTRLNTEAFF. This chain links TRBV12-5 with TRBJ1-1; D remains unclear. The CDR3 is made up of 14 amino acids. The germline CDR1 and CDR2 sequences are LGHNT and FRNRAP. Between the trimmed V and J ends, which lost 6 bases and 2 bases, there was a span of 13 bases.

This clone appeared a few times. This sequence joins TRBV18 and TRBJ1-1, with D possibly being TRBD1 (6 bases). CDR1 KGHSH and CDR2 LQKENI come from the germline V gene. The CDR3 spans 14 residues. V was pared by 3 bases and J by 3 bases, with 11 bases between. Written as DNA, the CDR3 is TGTGCCAGCTCACCGACAGGTCGGGACACTGAAGCTTTCTTT. Protein product: CASSPTGRDTEAFF.

The J gene is TRBJ2-7, the V gene TRBV6-4, with D perhaps TRBD2 (5 bases). In germline, CDR1 is MRHNA, CDR2 SNTAGT. V was pared by 11 bases and J by 4 bases, with 12 bases between. The CDR3 totals 11 residues. DNA for the CDR3: TGTGCCGCCGGGGTTTTGTACGAGCAGTACTTC. Its protein is CAAGVLYEQYF.

The chain is built from TRBV5-4 and TRBJ2-7, with 9 bases that match TRBD2. With V trimmed by 0 bases and J by 3 bases, 4 bases remained unmatched. CDR1 and CDR2 (germline): SGHNT, YYREEE (reference sequence). The CDR3 contains 15 residues. CDR3 coding DNA: TGTGCCAGCAGCTTGGGGGGGACTAGCAGCTACGAGCAGTACTTC. As protein: CASSLGGTSSYEQYF.

The J gene is TRBJ1-2, the V gene TRBV18; 12 bases are shared with TRBD1. The germline CDR1 and CDR2 sequences are KGHSH and LQKENI. The CDR3 totals 17 residues. After removal of 2 bases from V and 1 base from J, the junction contained 5 bases not matched to a gene. The CDR3 region has the DNA TGTGCCAGCTCACCAAAGGGACAGGGGGCGGATAACTATGGCTACACCTTC. It translates to CASSPKGQGADNYGYTF.